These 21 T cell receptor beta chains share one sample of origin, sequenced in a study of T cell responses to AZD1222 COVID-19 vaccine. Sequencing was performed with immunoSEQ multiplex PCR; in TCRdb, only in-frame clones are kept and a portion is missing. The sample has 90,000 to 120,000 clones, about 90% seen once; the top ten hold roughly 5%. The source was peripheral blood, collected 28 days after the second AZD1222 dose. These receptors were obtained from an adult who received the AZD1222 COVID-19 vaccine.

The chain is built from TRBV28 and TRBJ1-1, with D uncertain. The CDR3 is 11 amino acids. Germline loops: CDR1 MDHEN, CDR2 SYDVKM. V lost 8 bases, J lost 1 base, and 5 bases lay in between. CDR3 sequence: CASSGNTEAFF. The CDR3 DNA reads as TGTGCCAGCTCGGGGAACACTGAAGCTTTCTTT.

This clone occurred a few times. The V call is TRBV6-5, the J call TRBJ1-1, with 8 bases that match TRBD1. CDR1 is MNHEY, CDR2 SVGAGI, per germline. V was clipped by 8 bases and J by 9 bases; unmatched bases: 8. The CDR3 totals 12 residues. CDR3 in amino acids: CASWYRGSKAFF. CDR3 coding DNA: TGTGCCAGCTGGTACAGGGGGTCTAAAGCTTTCTTT.

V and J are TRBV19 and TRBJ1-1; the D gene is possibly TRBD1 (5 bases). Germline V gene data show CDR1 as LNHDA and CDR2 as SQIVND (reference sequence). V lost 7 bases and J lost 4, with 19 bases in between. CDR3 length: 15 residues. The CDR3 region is CASTRGRGGATEAFF. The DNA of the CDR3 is TGTGCCAGTACCCGAGGCAGAGGCGGGGCCACTGAAGCTTTCTTT.

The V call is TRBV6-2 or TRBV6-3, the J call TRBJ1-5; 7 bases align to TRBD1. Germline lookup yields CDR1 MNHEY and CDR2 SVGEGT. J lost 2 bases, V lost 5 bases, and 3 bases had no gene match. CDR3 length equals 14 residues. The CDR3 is CASSKTGGNQPQHF. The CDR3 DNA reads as TGTGCCAGCAGTAAAACAGGGGGCAATCAGCCCCAGCATTTT.

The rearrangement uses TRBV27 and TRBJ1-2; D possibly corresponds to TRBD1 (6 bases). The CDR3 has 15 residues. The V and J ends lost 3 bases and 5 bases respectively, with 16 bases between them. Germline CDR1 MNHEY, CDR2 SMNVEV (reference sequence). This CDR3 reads CASSFTDRPSYGYTF. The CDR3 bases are TGTGCCAGCAGTTTTACGGACAGACCCTCGTATGGCTACACCTTC.

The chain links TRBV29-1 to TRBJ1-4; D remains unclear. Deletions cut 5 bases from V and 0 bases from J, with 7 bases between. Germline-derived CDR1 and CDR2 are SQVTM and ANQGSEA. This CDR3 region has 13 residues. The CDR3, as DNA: TGCAGCGTTACAAAAGCAACTAATGAAAAACTGTTTTTT. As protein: CSVTKATNEKLFF.

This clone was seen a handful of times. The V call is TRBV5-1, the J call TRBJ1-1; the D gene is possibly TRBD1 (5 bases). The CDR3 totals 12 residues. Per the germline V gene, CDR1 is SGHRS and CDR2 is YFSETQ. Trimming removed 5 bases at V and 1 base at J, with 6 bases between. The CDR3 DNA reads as TGCGCCAGCAGAGGGGAGAACACTGAAGCTTTCTTT. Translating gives CASRGENTEAFF.

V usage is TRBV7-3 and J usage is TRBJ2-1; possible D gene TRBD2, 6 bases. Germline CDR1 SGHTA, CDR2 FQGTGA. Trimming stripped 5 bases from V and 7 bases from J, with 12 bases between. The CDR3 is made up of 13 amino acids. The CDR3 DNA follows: TGTGCCAGCAGCCGGGGGAGTGGGAATGAGCAGTTCTTC. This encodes CASSRGSGNEQFF.

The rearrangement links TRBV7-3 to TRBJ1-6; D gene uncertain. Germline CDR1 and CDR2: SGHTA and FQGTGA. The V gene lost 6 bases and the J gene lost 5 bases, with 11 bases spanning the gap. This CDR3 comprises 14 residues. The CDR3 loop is CASSLGSNNSPLHF. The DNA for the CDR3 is TGTGCCAGCAGTTTAGGGTCCAATAATTCACCCCTCCACTTT.

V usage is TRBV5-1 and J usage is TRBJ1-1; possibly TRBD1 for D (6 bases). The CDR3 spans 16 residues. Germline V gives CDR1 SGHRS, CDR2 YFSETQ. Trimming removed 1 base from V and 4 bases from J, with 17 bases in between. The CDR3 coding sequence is TGCGCCAGCAGCTTGCAGCACAGGGAAAGGGGCACTGAAGCTTTCTTT. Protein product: CASSLQHRERGTEAFF.

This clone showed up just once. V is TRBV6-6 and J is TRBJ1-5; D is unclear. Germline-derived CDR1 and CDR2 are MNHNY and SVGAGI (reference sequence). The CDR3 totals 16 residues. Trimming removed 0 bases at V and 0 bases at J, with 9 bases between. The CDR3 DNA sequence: TGTGCCAGCAGTTACTCGAGGCAGTATAGCAATCAGCCCCAGCATTTT. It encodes CASSYSRQYSNQPQHF.

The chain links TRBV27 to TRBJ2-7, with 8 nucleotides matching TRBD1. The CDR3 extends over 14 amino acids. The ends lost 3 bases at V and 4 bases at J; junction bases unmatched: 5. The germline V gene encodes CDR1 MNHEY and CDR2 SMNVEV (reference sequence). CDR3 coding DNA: TGTGCCAGCAGTTTCGACAGGGGCCAATACGAGCAGTACTTC. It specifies CASSFDRGQYEQYF.

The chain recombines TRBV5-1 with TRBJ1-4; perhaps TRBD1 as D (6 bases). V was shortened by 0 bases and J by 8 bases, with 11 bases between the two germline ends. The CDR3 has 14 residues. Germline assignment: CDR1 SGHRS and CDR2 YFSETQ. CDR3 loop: CASSLARGREKLFF. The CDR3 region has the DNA TGCGCCAGCAGCTTGGCCAGGGGAAGGGAAAAACTGTTTTTT.

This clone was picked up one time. The CDR3 spells CASSFGNTIYF. The CDR3 DNA reads as TGTGCCAGCAGTTTTGGAAACACCATATATTTT. V usage is TRBV27 and J usage is TRBJ1-3; D gene unclear. The CDR3 is 11 amino acids. The germline gives CDR1 MNHEY, CDR2 SMNVEV (reference sequence). V gave up 3 bases and J gave up 3 bases, with 0 bases separating them.

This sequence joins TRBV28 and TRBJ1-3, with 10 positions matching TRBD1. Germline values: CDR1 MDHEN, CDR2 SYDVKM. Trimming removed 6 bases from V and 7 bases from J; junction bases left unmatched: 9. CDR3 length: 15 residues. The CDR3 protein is CASSSPGTGVNTIYF. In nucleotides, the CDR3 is TGTGCCAGCAGCTCCCCTGGGACAGGGGTGAACACCATATATTTT.

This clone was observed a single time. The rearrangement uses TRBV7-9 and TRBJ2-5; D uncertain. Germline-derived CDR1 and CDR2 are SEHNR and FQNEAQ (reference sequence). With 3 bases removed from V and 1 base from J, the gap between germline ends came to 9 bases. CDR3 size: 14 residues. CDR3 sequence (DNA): TGTGCCAGCAGCTTTTCTACCCTCCAAGAGACCCAGTACTTC. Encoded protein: CASSFSTLQETQYF.

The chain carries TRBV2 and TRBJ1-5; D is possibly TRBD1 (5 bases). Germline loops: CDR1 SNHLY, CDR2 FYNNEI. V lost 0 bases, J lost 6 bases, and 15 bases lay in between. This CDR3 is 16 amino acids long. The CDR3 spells CASSEAGGYVFQPQHF. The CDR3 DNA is TGTGCCAGCAGTGAAGCGGGGGGTTATGTCTTTCAGCCCCAGCATTTT.

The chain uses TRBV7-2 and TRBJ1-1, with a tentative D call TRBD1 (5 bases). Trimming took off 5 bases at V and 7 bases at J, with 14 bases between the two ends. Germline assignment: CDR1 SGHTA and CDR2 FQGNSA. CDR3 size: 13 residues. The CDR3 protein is CASSPPGGGEAFF. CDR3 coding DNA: TGTGCCAGCAGCCCGCCCGGGGGGGGTGAAGCTTTCTTT.

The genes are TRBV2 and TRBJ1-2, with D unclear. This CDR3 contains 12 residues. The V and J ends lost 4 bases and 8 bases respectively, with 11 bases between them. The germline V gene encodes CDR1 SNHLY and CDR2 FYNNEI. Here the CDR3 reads CASSGARQGYTF. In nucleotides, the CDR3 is TGTGCCAGCAGTGGGGCCCGGCAGGGCTACACCTTC.

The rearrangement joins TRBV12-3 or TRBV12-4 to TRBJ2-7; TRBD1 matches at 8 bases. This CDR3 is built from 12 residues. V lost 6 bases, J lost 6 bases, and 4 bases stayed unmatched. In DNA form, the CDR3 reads TGTGCCAGCAGGCCCACAGGGGGCGAGCAGTACTTC. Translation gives CASRPTGGEQYF.

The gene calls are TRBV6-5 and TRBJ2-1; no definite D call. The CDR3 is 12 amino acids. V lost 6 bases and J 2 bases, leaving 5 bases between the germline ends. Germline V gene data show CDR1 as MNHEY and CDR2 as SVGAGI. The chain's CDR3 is CASRAAYNEQFF. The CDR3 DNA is TGTGCCAGCAGGGCAGCCTACAATGAGCAGTTCTTC.